This is a list of T cell receptor beta chains from one sample in a study of blood T cell repertoires in COVID-19. Assay: immunoSEQ multiplex PCR; the TCRdb copy retains only in-frame clones and omits some. The sample yields about 130,000 clones, roughly 86% seen once. The specimen was peripheral blood. These receptors were obtained from a woman between 45 and 60 years old who had recovered from COVID-19. Both conserved end residues are part of each CDR3. A D gene is named only where the DNA matches it firmly. Rows may omit the clone size; those that give it use once, few, many or a size class.

v_gene	abundance	d_gene	j_gene	CDR3aa	CDR3nt
TRBV4-3	-	-	TRBJ1-6	CASSQDFSRGGAGGNSPLHF	TGCGCCAGCAGCCAAGATTTCTCTCGGGGGGGCGCGGGAGGGAATTCACCCCTCCACTTT
TRBV5-1	-	-	TRBJ1-1	CASSLAASGAEAFF	TGCGCCAGCAGCTTGGCCGCTTCCGGAGCCGAAGCTTTCTTT
TRBV7-2	-	-	TRBJ2-7	CASSLAATESYEQHF	TGTGCCAGCAGCTTAGCAGCGACAGAGTCCTACGAGCAGCACTTC
TRBV18	-	-	TRBJ2-2	CASSPSGLNTGELFF	TGTGCCAGCTCACCTTCGGGACTTAACACCGGGGAGCTGTTTTTT
TRBV4-3	-	-	TRBJ2-7	CASSPEKDRFRRPLGSNEQYF	TGCGCCAGCAGCCCCGAAAAGGATCGCTTTAGGCGGCCCCTGGGTTCGAACGAGCAGTACTTC
TRBV4-2	-	-	TRBJ1-2	CASSPADSSNYGYTF	TGTGCCAGCAGCCCAGCGGACAGTTCTAACTATGGCTACACCTTC
TRBV4-3	-	-	TRBJ2-7	CASSQESRSYEQYF	TGCGCCAGCAGCCAAGAGTCTAGGTCCTACGAGCAGTACTTC
TRBV19	-	TRBD1	TRBJ2-7	CASTTTGDSYEQYF	TGTGCCAGTACTACGACAGGGGATTCCTACGAGCAGTACTTC
TRBV18	-	-	TRBJ1-2	CASSPRGIIVDYGYTF	TGTGCCAGCTCACCTCGGGGGATTATTGTAGACTATGGCTACACCTTC
TRBV13	-	TRBD1	TRBJ1-1	CAIQTRDRGGDTEAFF	TGTGCCATCCAGACCCGGGACAGGGGGGGGGACACTGAAGCTTTCTTT
TRBV29-1	once	TRBD1	TRBJ1-1	CSVEDRGNTRSTEAFF	TGCAGCGTAGAGGACAGGGGCAATACCAGGAGCACTGAAGCTTTCTTT
TRBV27	-	TRBD1	TRBJ2-7	CASGPGTGFYEQYF	TGTGCCAGCGGACCCGGGACAGGGTTCTACGAGCAGTACTTC
TRBV2	-	TRBD1	TRBJ1-4	CASSDGQGVEKLFF	TGTGCCAGCAGTGATGGACAGGGAGTTGAAAAACTGTTTTTT
TRBV29-1	-	-	TRBJ1-1	CSVGHWNTEAFF	TGCAGCGTTGGCCACTGGAACACTGAAGCTTTCTTT
TRBV12-3/TRBV12-4	-	-	TRBJ2-7	CASSLYYEQYF	TGTGCCAGCAGTTTGTACTACGAGCAGTACTTC
TRBV11-3	-	-	TRBJ2-7	CASSQSGYEQYF	TGTGCCAGCAGCCAGAGCGGCTACGAGCAGTACTTC
TRBV24-1	once	TRBD2	TRBJ2-1	CATSEWTRADEQFF	TGTGCCACCAGTGAGTGGACTAGGGCTGATGAGCAGTTCTTC
TRBV18	-	-	TRBJ1-2	CASSPKYEVEGGYTF	TGTGCCAGCTCACCAAAGTATGAGGTGGAAGGAGGCTACACCTTC
TRBV7-3	-	-	TRBJ1-1	CASSSNYAEAFF	TGTGCCAGCAGTAGTAATTACGCTGAAGCTTTCTTT
TRBV6-1	-	-	TRBJ1-5	CASSEGTSSNQPQHF	TGTGCCAGCAGTGAAGGGACAAGTAGCAATCAGCCCCAGCATTTT
TRBV2	-	TRBD1	TRBJ1-2	CASSGQGAGYGYTF	TGTGCCAGCAGTGGACAGGGGGCTGGCTATGGCTACACCTTC
TRBV4-1	-	TRBD1	TRBJ1-1	CASREGQLNTEAFF	TGCGCCAGCAGGGAGGGACAGCTGAACACTGAAGCTTTCTTT
TRBV6-6	-	TRBD1	TRBJ1-2	CASHPQGANGGYTF	TGTGCCAGCCATCCCCAGGGGGCTAATGGTGGCTACACCTTC
TRBV4-1	-	TRBD2	TRBJ2-3	CASSKRPGGPGLAGAVTDTQYF	TGCGCCAGCAGCAAACGACCCGGTGGCCCAGGACTAGCGGGGGCCGTCACAGATACGCAGTATTTT
TRBV11-2	-	-	TRBJ2-3	CASSLDLGTGTQYF	TGTGCCAGCAGCTTAGATCTGGGTACGGGTACGCAGTATTTT
TRBV19	-	TRBD1	TRBJ1-1	CASSEIRDSGLQPFF	TGTGCCAGTAGTGAAATCCGGGACAGCGGCCTTCAGCCTTTCTTT
TRBV11-3	few	-	TRBJ2-3	CASSGLARTDTQYF	TGTGCCAGCAGCGGACTGGCTCGCACAGATACGCAGTATTTT
TRBV20-1	-	-	TRBJ2-1	CSAREGGREFF	TGCAGTGCTAGAGAAGGAGGCCGCGAGTTCTTC
TRBV7-2	-	TRBD1	TRBJ1-2	CASSYQGAYGYTF	TGTGCCAGCAGCTATCAGGGGGCCTATGGCTACACCTTC
TRBV29-1	-	-	TRBJ2-3	CSVSRAGSTDTQYF	TGCAGCGTTTCCCGTGCAGGGAGCACAGATACGCAGTATTTT
TRBV30	few	TRBD1	TRBJ1-3	CAWNTGVGGNTIYF	TGTGCCTGGAATACAGGGGTCGGTGGAAACACCATATATTTT
TRBV29-1	-	TRBD1	TRBJ2-7	CSVAPTGAYEQYF	TGCAGCGTGGCCCCGACAGGGGCCTACGAGCAGTACTTC
TRBV19	-	TRBD1	TRBJ1-5	CASRTGGNQPQHF	TGTGCCAGTAGGACAGGGGGCAATCAGCCCCAGCATTTT
TRBV19	-	TRBD1	TRBJ2-7	CASKRGQAPYEQYF	TGTGCCAGTAAACGTGGACAGGCACCCTACGAGCAGTACTTC
TRBV2	few	-	TRBJ2-1	CASSVAGQSYNEQFF	TGTGCCAGCAGTGTGGCGGGACAGTCCTACAATGAGCAGTTCTTC
TRBV2	-	TRBD1	TRBJ1-1	CASSRQGTEAFF	TGTGCCAGCAGTAGACAGGGCACTGAAGCTTTCTTT
TRBV5-1	-	-	TRBJ2-7	CASSPGSLSEQYF	TGCGCCAGCAGCCCCGGGTCCTTGTCCGAGCAGTACTTC
TRBV7-9	-	-	TRBJ1-1	CASSQIQGGTEAFF	TGTGCCAGCAGCCAAATACAGGGCGGTACTGAAGCTTTCTTT
TRBV13	-	-	TRBJ2-7	CASSLRRFSYEQYF	TGTGCCAGCAGCTTGCGGCGGTTCTCCTACGAGCAGTACTTC
TRBV5-1	once	TRBD1	TRBJ1-3	CASSLRIGGHGDGNTIYF	TGCGCCAGCAGCTTGAGAATAGGGGGCCACGGCGACGGAAACACCATATATTTT
TRBV9	-	-	TRBJ2-1	CASSVGHATSYNEQFF	TGTGCCAGCAGCGTGGGGCATGCTACCTCCTACAATGAGCAGTTCTTC
TRBV5-1	-	-	TRBJ1-1	CASSLTEKNTEAFF	TGCGCCAGCAGCCTCACAGAGAAGAACACTGAAGCTTTCTTT
TRBV2	-	-	TRBJ1-6	CASSEGTASSPLHF	TGTGCCAGCAGTGAAGGGACAGCCTCCTCACCCCTCCACTTT
TRBV6-4	-	TRBD1	TRBJ1-6	CASRRDSSYNSPLHF	TGTGCCAGCAGGCGGGACAGCTCCTATAATTCACCCCTCCACTTT
TRBV15	-	-	TRBJ2-7	CATSRELGQTYEQYF	TGTGCCACCAGCAGGGAGTTGGGACAAACCTACGAGCAGTACTTC
TRBV28	-	TRBD1	TRBJ1-2	CASSLEDRDVYGYTF	TGTGCCAGCAGTTTAGAGGACAGGGATGTATATGGCTACACCTTC
TRBV5-1	-	-	TRBJ2-3	CASSLPGDTQYF	TGCGCCAGCAGCCTGCCGGGGGATACGCAGTATTTT
TRBV11-2	many	-	TRBJ1-3	CASSARLDTIYF	TGTGCCAGCAGCGCCCGATTAGACACCATATATTTT
TRBV14	-	TRBD1	TRBJ2-7	CASSQEAPDRANEQYF	TGTGCCAGCAGCCAAGAAGCCCCGGACAGGGCTAACGAGCAGTACTTC
TRBV5-1	-	-	TRBJ2-1	CASSLEQVGNEQFF	TGCGCCAGCAGCTTGGAGCAGGTTGGGAATGAGCAGTTCTTC